What follows describes a single T cell receptor beta chain. Its antigen remains undetermined. The sample holds no much larger clone one base away, and base qualities are not on file. CDR1 and CDR2 are read off the germline V gene (reference sequence) as MNHEY and SMNVEV. Including cysteine and phenylalanine, the CDR3 has 13 amino acids. Of the read, only the CDR3 DNA is kept; its 39 bases are in frame from base 1. The trim is 4 bases for V and 7 bases for J, with a gap of 14 bases between the germline ends. Whole blood was collected in K2EDTA tubes by collaborating institutions according to the institutions' own protocols. Collaborator samples were shipped for TCRbeta analysis as frozen whole blood, isolated PBMCs, or DNA extracted from either sample type. The source of the sample is a study of blood T cell repertoires in COVID-19 (dated by TCRdb to the early 2020s). Looking at the study overall: Collaborator samples came from the United States, Italy and Spain and covered acute and convalescent phases of COVID-19. Subjects who had been exposed to COVID-19, were actively infected with it, or had recovered from it provided the deeply sampled blood TCRbeta repertoires that made up the dataset. The samples were drawn from two sources: the first 160 participants of the ongoing ImmuneRACE study, and fewer than 1,500 subjects contributed by 6 global collaborators. HLA class I and class II types, where available, came from metadata supplied by the sample provider rather than from assay-based typing. A freely available public database, intended as a resource for researchers studying the immune response to SARS-CoV-2, is where the repertoires were released. Nearly every sample came with metadata listing a de-identified subject ID, COVID-19 status, age in years and sex. The material from the prospective study consisted of cDNA or gDNA derived from T cells, B-cell-depleted T cells, or PBMCs. Overall results and qualifications from the work: Clinical and demographic metadata were provided uncurated, with the amount varying by source and participant.

TCRbeta CDR3 regions were amplified from genomic DNA by means of the immunoSEQ Assay, a bias-controlled multiplex PCR. The original methods were these. The number of nucleated cells in each sample was estimated by amplification of reference gene primers within the assay. Sequence reads were collapsed and filtered to measure the absolute abundance of every unique TCRbeta CDR3 rearrangement. For each sample, productive Simpson clonality was calculated as the square root of Simpson's diversity index over productive rearrangements. Sourced from immuneACCESS, this table was stored by TCRdb with only in-frame sequences that have V and J called. A share of the clones is absent; for the studies checked, an unresolved V gene accounts for under half, and the remainder has no known explanation. V and J calls and clone size are those listed in that table; D and trimming were worked out from the DNA. Counted in this sample were roughly 46,000 clones; approximately 84% of them appeared once. Approximately 8.2% of the sample rests with the top ten.

Rearrangement joined TRBV27 to TRBJ2-7, with no D gene named confidently. The specimen sequenced was peripheral blood. This receptor was taken from a man in his fifties or sixties with acute or convalescent COVID-19. At the DNA level, the sequence is TGTGCCAGCAGTTCCATCAGGCGTCAGGAGCAGTACTTC. The encoded protein is CASSSIRRQEQYF.